These 2 T cell receptor beta chains were all obtained from the same sample, sequenced in a study of T cells in Graves' hyperthyroidism and ophthalmopathy (dated by TCRdb to the late 2010s). The method was multiplex PCR. TCRdb lists the instrument as Illumina HiSeq 2000. Amplification of TCR beta CDR3 regions was carried out from RNA transcripts. For the first round of RT-PCR on the TCR CDR3, the HTBI primer set was used together with the Qiagen OneStep RT-PCR kit. TCRdb reran the public reads through fastp at Q25 and MiXCR, keeping productive beta chains. Identical CDR3 protein sequences are pooled into one entry, listed with their most common genes and DNA. The sample table holds around 490,000 distinct CDR3 sequences, of which just under 20% were seen once. Over 45% of the sample goes to the ten largest clones. Sequences were obtained from blood. These receptors originate from a man aged 40-55 years with Graves' ophthalmopathy.

This clonotype was found a few times. This sequence joins TRBV28 and TRBJ2-5, with 9 positions matching TRBD1. CDR1 is MDHEN, CDR2 SYDVKM, per germline. Trimming cost V 2 bases and J 6 bases; bases outside gene matches: 4. This CDR3 spans 14 amino acids. In DNA form, the CDR3 reads TGTGCCAGCAGTTTAGAGGGGACAGGGAAGACCCAGTACTTC. Translation: CASSLEGTGKTQYF. The whole variable domain, remainder taken from reference TRBV28 and TRBJ2-5, is DVKVTQSSRYLVKRTGEKVFLECVQDMDHENMFWYRQDPGLGLRLIYFSYDVKMKEKGDIPEGYSVSREKKERFSLILESASTNQTSMYLCASSLEGTGKTQYFGPGTRLLVL.

This clonotype was counted at least ten times. The chain has TRBV13 and TRBJ2-7; tentative D call: TRBD2 (6 bases). This CDR3 has 14 amino acids. Trimming cost V 4 bases and J 2 bases, with 12 bases left between them. Germline V lookup: CDR1 PRHDT, CDR2 FYEKMQ (reference sequence). This chain's CDR3 is CASSSGLPAYEQYF. The CDR3 nucleotides read TGTGCCAGCAGCTCGGGACTTCCAGCCTACGAGCAGTACTTC.